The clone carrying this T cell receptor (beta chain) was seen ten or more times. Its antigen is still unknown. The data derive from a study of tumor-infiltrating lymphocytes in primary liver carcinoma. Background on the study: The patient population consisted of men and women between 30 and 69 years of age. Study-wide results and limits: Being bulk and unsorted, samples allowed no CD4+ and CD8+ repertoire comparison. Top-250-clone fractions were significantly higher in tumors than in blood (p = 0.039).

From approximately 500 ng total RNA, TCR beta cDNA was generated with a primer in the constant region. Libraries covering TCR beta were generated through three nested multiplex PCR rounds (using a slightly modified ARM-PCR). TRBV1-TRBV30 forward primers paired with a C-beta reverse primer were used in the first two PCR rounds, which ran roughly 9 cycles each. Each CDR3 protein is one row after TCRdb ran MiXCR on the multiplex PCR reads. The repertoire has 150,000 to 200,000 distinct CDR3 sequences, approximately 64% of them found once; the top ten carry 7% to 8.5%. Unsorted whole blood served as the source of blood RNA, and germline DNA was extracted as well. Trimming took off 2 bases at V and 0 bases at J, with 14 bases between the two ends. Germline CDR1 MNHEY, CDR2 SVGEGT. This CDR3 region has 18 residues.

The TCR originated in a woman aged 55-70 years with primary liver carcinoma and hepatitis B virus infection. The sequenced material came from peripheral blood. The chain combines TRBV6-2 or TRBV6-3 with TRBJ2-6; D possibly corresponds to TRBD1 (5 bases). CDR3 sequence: CASSYPPRAYSGANVLTF. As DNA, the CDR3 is TGTGCCAGCAGTTACCCCCCCAGGGCCTACTCTGGGGCCAACGTCCTGACTTTC.